The clone carrying this TCR beta chain was picked up many times. Its antigen is unknown. This entry belongs to a study of regulatory T cells in long-lasting Graves disease. Whole-study results and caveats: Persistent Graves' disease cases displayed lower TCR diversity than newly diagnosed ones.

Trimming left V 1 base short and J 6 bases short, with 10 bases between. The CDR3 is 15 residues long. As to time point: persistent/refractory GD, antithyroid drugs over 5 years with positive TRAb. PBMCs provided the RNA from which the TCR library was made. TCR beta libraries were built with iRepertoire HTBI primers and Arm-PCR of CDR3 regions. A single record per CDR3 protein comes from TCRdb applying MiXCR to the multiplex PCR reads. The top ten hold less than 30% of the sample, which has around 340,000 distinct CDR3 sequences, roughly 21% seen once. This TCR was sampled from a female donor with Graves disease. The material sequenced was peripheral blood mononuclear cells (PBMCs), taken when the disease was refractory, from a patient treated with antithyroid drugs. This chain uses TRBV12-3 or TRBV12-4 with TRBJ1-6, with a tentative D call TRBD1 (5 bases). The CDR3 reads CASSLGRRGNSPLHF. CDR3 DNA sequence: TGTGCCAGCAGTTTAGGCCGGAGGGGTAATTCACCCCTCCACTTT.